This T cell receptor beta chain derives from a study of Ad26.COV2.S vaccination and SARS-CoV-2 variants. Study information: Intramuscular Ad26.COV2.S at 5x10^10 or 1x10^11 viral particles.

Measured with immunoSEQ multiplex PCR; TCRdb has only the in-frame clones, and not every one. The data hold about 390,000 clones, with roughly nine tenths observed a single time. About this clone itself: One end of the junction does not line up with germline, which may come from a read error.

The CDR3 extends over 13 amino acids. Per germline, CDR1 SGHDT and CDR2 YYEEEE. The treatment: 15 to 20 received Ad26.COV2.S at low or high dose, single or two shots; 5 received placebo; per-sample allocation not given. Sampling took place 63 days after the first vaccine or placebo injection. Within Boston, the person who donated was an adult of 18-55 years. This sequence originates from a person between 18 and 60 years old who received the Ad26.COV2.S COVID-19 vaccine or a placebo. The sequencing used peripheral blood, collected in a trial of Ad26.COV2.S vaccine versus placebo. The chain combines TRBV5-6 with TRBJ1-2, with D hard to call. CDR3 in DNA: TGTGCCAGCAGATTGGCCCCATTTGGGGGCTACACCTTC. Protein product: CASRLAPFGGYTF.